Following are 32 T cell receptor beta chains from one sample sequenced in a study of blood T cell repertoires in COVID-19. Here immunoSEQ multiplex PCR was the method, and the copy in TCRdb shows in-frame clones only, minus some. The data contain fewer than 250,000 clones, around four fifths of them singletons. The specimen sequenced was PBMCs or T cells enriched from blood (not recorded which). The receptors come from a woman in her forties who had been exposed to COVID-19.

The chain combines TRBV7-2 with TRBJ2-5, with 8 bases lining up with TRBD2. Germline-derived CDR1 and CDR2 are SGHTA and FQGNSA. The CDR3 is 14 residues long. V lost 4 bases to trimming and J lost 9 bases; unmatched junction nucleotides: 10. CDR3 sequence: CASSSLSPGGPQYF. In DNA form, the CDR3 reads TGTGCCAGCAGCTCCTTGAGCCCGGGAGGGCCCCAGTACTTC.

The count of this clone is one. The same CDR3 arises from other DNA sequences in this sample as well. V and J are TRBV29-1 and TRBJ2-7; 9 bases align to TRBD2. Trimming took 4 bases from V and 5 from J; bases not matched to a gene: 3. The CDR3 has 12 amino acids. Germline V lookup: CDR1 SQVTM, CDR2 ANQGSEA. The CDR3 loop is CSVGAGGDEQYF. CDR3 DNA: TGCAGCGTTGGTGCGGGGGGGGACGAGCAGTACTTC.

The chain joins TRBV7-6 to TRBJ1-6; D call uncertain. Per germline, CDR1 SGHVS and CDR2 FNYEAQ. V was clipped by 1 base and J by 5 bases, with 9 bases between them. The CDR3 has 15 amino acids. CDR3 DNA: TGTGCCAGCAGCTTAGAACAAACCCATAATTCACCCCTCCACTTT. Its protein is CASSLEQTHNSPLHF.

V gene TRBV9 combines with J gene TRBJ2-1, with TRBD2 matching 9 bases. The V gene's germline CDR1 is SGDLS and CDR2 YYNGEE. J gave up 8 bases and V 2 bases, and 8 bases lay outside the gene matches. The CDR3 consists of 15 residues. CDR3 protein: CASSVTSGSRDEQFF. Here the CDR3 DNA reads TGTGCCAGCAGCGTGACTAGCGGTTCTCGGGATGAGCAGTTCTTC.

The chain uses TRBV5-1 and TRBJ2-5; TRBD2 matches 9 bases. Per the germline V gene, CDR1 is SGHRS and CDR2 is YFSETQ. J was trimmed by 1 base and V by 7 bases; bases with no gene match: 11. This CDR3 region has 16 residues. DNA of the CDR3: TGCGCCAGCTTAGCCTTAGCGGGGGCCCTCCAAGAGACCCAGTACTTC. Its protein is CASLALAGALQETQYF.

The table lists this clone with a count of one. The rearrangement uses TRBV7-2 and TRBJ1-1; D is undetermined. This CDR3 comprises 13 residues. The V and J ends lost 2 bases and 1 base respectively, with 5 bases between them. The germline CDR1 and CDR2 sequences are SGHTA and FQGNSA. Here the CDR3 reads CASSLRGNTEAFF. For the CDR3, the DNA is TGTGCCAGCAGCTTACGGGGGAACACTGAAGCTTTCTTT.

The chain is built from TRBV4-2 and TRBJ1-5; TRBD1 is a possible D gene (6 bases). Trimming removed 1 base at V and 6 bases at J, with 16 bases between. Looked up from germline, CDR1 is LGHNA and CDR2 is YNFKEQ. There are 16 residues in the CDR3. CDR3 in DNA: TGTGCCAGCAGCCAAGTAGAACAGGGAGGGGTTCAGCCCCAGCATTTT. Its protein product is CASSQVEQGGVQPQHF.

The chain links TRBV14 to TRBJ1-2, with a tentative D call TRBD1 (5 bases). CDR3 length: 15 residues. V lost 0 bases and J 7 bases, leaving 15 bases between the germline ends. Germline CDR1 reads SGHDN; CDR2 reads FVKESK. CDR3 region: CASSQDRQGLGGYTF. The CDR3 nucleotides read TGTGCCAGCAGCCAAGATCGGCAGGGACTGGGTGGCTACACCTTC.

The chain uses TRBV11-2 and TRBJ2-2; D possibly corresponds to TRBD1 (6 bases). The germline V gene has CDR1 SGHAT and CDR2 FQNNGV. CDR3 length: 16 amino acids. Trimming shortened V by 5 bases and J by 2 bases, and 15 bases separated the two germline ends. The CDR3 region is CASSAPQGLNTGELFF. Here the CDR3 DNA reads TGTGCCAGCAGCGCTCCGCAGGGGCTCAACACCGGGGAGCTGTTTTTT.

V gene TRBV6-5 combines with J gene TRBJ1-6, with D uncertain. In germline, CDR1 is MNHEY, CDR2 SVGAGI. The CDR3 is 16 amino acids. V lost 0 bases and J lost 9, with 15 bases in between. CDR3 region: CASSYSLRLGGSPLHF. CDR3 DNA sequence: TGTGCCAGCAGTTACTCGCTTCGACTAGGCGGTTCACCCCTCCACTTT.

This clone was seen more than once but under ten times. The chain couples TRBV28 to TRBJ1-2; no reliable D call. Trimming left V 8 bases short and J 0 bases short, with 19 bases between. Germline V gene data show CDR1 as MDHEN and CDR2 as SYDVKM. CDR3 length equals 16 residues. The CDR3 here is CASSPADYLANYGYTF. CDR3 DNA: TGTGCCAGCTCCCCTGCTGACTATTTAGCTAACTATGGCTACACCTTC.

This chain links TRBV6-5 with TRBJ2-3, with D tentatively TRBD1 (5 bases). This CDR3 has 13 amino acids. Trimming removed 6 bases from V and 2 bases from J, with 9 bases in between. Germline CDR1 MNHEY, CDR2 SVGAGI. The CDR3 bases are TGTGCCAGCAGCTCACAGGTCACAGATACGCAGTATTTT. As protein: CASSSQVTDTQYF.

The chain recombines TRBV19 with TRBJ1-3; D not certain. Deletions cut 3 bases from V and 0 bases from J, with 9 bases between. The CDR3 consists of 15 residues. Germline values: CDR1 LNHDA, CDR2 SQIVND (reference sequence). Here the CDR3 DNA reads TGTGCCAGTAGTATGGCAGGCGCCTCTGGAAACACCATATATTTT. This codes for CASSMAGASGNTIYF.

The rearrangement joins TRBV6-2 or TRBV6-3 to TRBJ2-3, with 8 bases aligning to TRBD2. Trimming cost V 5 bases and J 0 bases; bases outside gene matches: 7. Germline V gives CDR1 MNHEY, CDR2 SVGEGT. The CDR3 has 16 amino acids. The CDR3 DNA reads as TGTGCCAGCAGTCCCAAGGGACTAGTGAGCACAGATACGCAGTATTTT. It translates to CASSPKGLVSTDTQYF.

This clone was detected once. V and J are TRBV13 and TRBJ2-7; 9 nucleotides match TRBD1. V lost 1 base and J lost 6; bases outside the gene matches: 10. CDR1 and CDR2 from the germline V gene are PRHDT and FYEKMQ (reference sequence). The length of the CDR3 is 16 residues. In DNA, the CDR3 is TGTGCCAGCAGCTTAGATTGGGGACAGGGTCAATTCGAGCAGTACTTC. Residues: CASSLDWGQGQFEQYF.

This chain links TRBV28 with TRBJ1-3; 8 bases are shared with TRBD1. CDR3 size: 14 residues. V shed 8 bases, J shed 2 bases, and the junction held 5 bases outside the gene matches. Germline CDR1 and CDR2: MDHEN and SYDVKM. The CDR3 loop reads CASRGQETGNTIYF. The CDR3 DNA sequence: TGTGCCAGCCGGGGACAGGAAACTGGAAACACCATATATTTT.

This rearrangement joins TRBV19 to TRBJ2-7; a weak D match, TRBD1 (5 bases). Germline V gene lookup returns CDR1 LNHDA and CDR2 SQIVND (reference sequence). The CDR3 has 12 amino acids. Trimming pared 3 bases from V and 5 bases from J, leaving 8 bases between. The CDR3 loop is CASSIGANEQYF. The CDR3, as DNA: TGTGCCAGTAGTATTGGGGCAAACGAGCAGTACTTC.

This chain connects TRBV18 to TRBJ2-7; TRBD2 might be the D (5 bases). Germline V lookup: CDR1 KGHSH, CDR2 LQKENI. The V gene lost 4 bases and the J gene lost 2 bases, with 15 bases spanning the gap. The CDR3 consists of 15 residues. CDR3 residues: CASSLSGNRAYEQYF. The DNA for the CDR3 is TGTGCCAGCTCACTGTCCGGGAATCGTGCCTACGAGCAGTACTTC.

Written as DNA, the CDR3 is TGTGCCAGCAGCACCCGGGAGAGCTCCTACAATGAGCAGTTCTTC. It encodes CASSTRESSYNEQFF. This rearrangement joins TRBV6-5 to TRBJ2-1, with D possibly being TRBD2 (6 bases). The V end was cut by 6 bases, the J end by 0 bases, with 12 bases between. Per germline, CDR1 MNHEY and CDR2 SVGAGI. The CDR3 consists of 15 residues.

Notes on this clone: This same CDR3 is encoded by further DNA sequences in the sample. The chain is built from TRBV7-9 and TRBJ1-2; 9 bases map to TRBD1. The CDR3 contains 15 residues. J was trimmed by 0 bases and V by 5 bases; bases with no gene match: 4. Germline values: CDR1 SEHNR, CDR2 FQNEAQ (reference sequence). CDR3: CASSPDRGANYGYTF. The DNA for the CDR3 is TGTGCCAGCAGCCCTGACAGGGGGGCTAACTATGGCTACACCTTC.

This clone was seen just once. V is TRBV9 and J is TRBJ2-1; possibly TRBD2 for D (7 bases). The germline V gene has CDR1 SGDLS and CDR2 YYNGEE. V was clipped by 0 bases and J by 1 base, with 11 bases between them. This CDR3 has 16 residues. Written as DNA, the CDR3 is TGTGCCAGCAGCGTAGACGGGGGGACATCCTACAATGAGCAGTTCTTC. Protein sequence: CASSVDGGTSYNEQFF. The full variable domain, completed using reference TRBV9 and TRBJ2-1, is DSGVTQTPKHLITATGQRVTLRCSPRSGDLSVYWYQQSLDQGLQFLIQYYNGEERAKGNILERFSAQQFPDLHSELNLSSLELGDSALYFCASSVDGGTSYNEQFFGPGTRLTVL.

J is TRBJ2-1 and V is TRBV3-1 (or the pseudogene TRBV3-2); D unclear. This CDR3 contains 13 residues. The germline gives CDR1 LGHDT, CDR2 YNNKEL (reference sequence). V gave up 3 bases and J gave up 13 bases, with 16 bases separating them. The CDR3 DNA reads as TGTGCCAGCAGCCATAGATCCCCTGCGATTCAGTTCTTC. Its protein is CASSHRSPAIQFF.

V usage is TRBV28 and J usage is TRBJ2-2, with a tentative D call TRBD2 (6 bases). V lost 7 bases, J lost 7 bases, and 10 bases lay in between. The CDR3 length is 12 residues. The germline V gene encodes CDR1 MDHEN and CDR2 SYDVKM. CDR3 in DNA: TGTGCCAGCACCCCGGAGGGCGGGGAGCTGTTTTTT. It yields the protein CASTPEGGELFF.

The chain couples TRBV18 to TRBJ1-3; D perhaps matches TRBD1 (6 bases). The CDR3 is 17 residues long. Germline CDR1 is KGHSH and CDR2 is LQKENI. V dropped 2 bases and J dropped 0 bases, with 14 bases sitting between them. The CDR3 coding sequence is TGTGCCAGCTCACCAAACCAGGGGACCCTCTCTGGAAACACCATATATTTT. It yields the protein CASSPNQGTLSGNTIYF.

V is TRBV28 and J is TRBJ1-4; TRBD1 is a possible D gene (5 bases). CDR1 and CDR2 from the germline V gene are MDHEN and SYDVKM. V lost 2 bases, J lost 8 bases, and 12 bases lay in between. This CDR3 contains 14 residues. The DNA for the CDR3 is TGTGCCAGCAGTTTAATCGACAGTAGGGAAAAACTGTTTTTT. It codes for CASSLIDSREKLFF.

V usage is TRBV3-1 (or the pseudogene TRBV3-2) and J usage is TRBJ1-1, with D possibly TRBD1 on 6 matching bases. V was pared by 4 bases and J by 0 bases, with 12 bases between. The CDR3 length is 15 residues. From germline, CDR1 is LGHDT and CDR2 YNNKEL (reference sequence). The CDR3 spells CASSPRTVMNTEAFF. The DNA for the CDR3 is TGTGCCAGCAGCCCCCGGACAGTAATGAACACTGAAGCTTTCTTT.

The chain links TRBV7-3 to TRBJ2-1, with 7 bases aligning to TRBD1. This CDR3 comprises 14 residues. Per the germline V gene, CDR1 is SGHTA and CDR2 is FQGTGA. The V segment lost 5 bases and the J segment 3 bases; nucleotides outside the gene matches: 4. CDR3 protein: CASSPRQGYNEQFF. The CDR3, as DNA: TGTGCCAGCAGCCCCCGACAGGGCTACAATGAGCAGTTCTTC. Full variable domain (remainder filled in from reference TRBV7-3 and TRBJ2-1): GAGVSQTPSNKVTEKGKYVELRCDPISGHTALYWYRQSLGQGPEFLIYFQGTGAADDSGLPNDRFFAVRPEGSVSTLKIQRTERGDSAVYLCASSPRQGYNEQFFGPGTRLTVL.

The rearrangement links TRBV28 to TRBJ1-1; no firm D call. The CDR3 runs 11 residues. Germline CDR1 reads MDHEN; CDR2 reads SYDVKM. The V end was cut by 8 bases, the J end by 11 bases, with 15 bases between. For the CDR3, the DNA is TGTGCCAGCCAGACTGACGTATTGGCTTTCTTT. It translates to CASQTDVLAFF.

This chain joins TRBV15 and TRBJ1-5; a weak D match, TRBD1 (5 bases). The CDR3 length is 15 residues. Trimming pared 1 base from V and 8 bases from J, leaving 15 bases between. CDR1 is LNHNV, CDR2 YYDKDF, per germline (reference sequence). CDR3 nucleotide sequence: TGTGCCACCAGCAGAGCCTACCAGGGTATTGAGCCCCAGCATTTT. As protein: CATSRAYQGIEPQHF.

The J gene is TRBJ2-3, the V gene TRBV6-6, with a possible D match to TRBD2 (5 bases). CDR3 length equals 18 residues. In germline, CDR1 is MNHNY, CDR2 SVGAGI (reference sequence). Trimming shortened V by 5 bases and J by 0 bases, and 21 bases separated the two germline ends. The CDR3 protein is CASSPASRTWTSTDTQYF. In nucleotides, the CDR3 is TGTGCCAGCAGTCCCGCATCCCGCACCTGGACTAGCACAGATACGCAGTATTTT.

The J gene is TRBJ1-1, the V gene TRBV18; D not certain. The V and J ends lost 5 bases and 2 bases respectively, with 9 bases between them. This CDR3 has 13 residues. Germline CDR1 reads KGHSH; CDR2 reads LQKENI. The CDR3 sequence: CASSATANTEAFF. The CDR3 nucleotides read TGTGCCAGCTCAGCCACAGCCAACACTGAAGCTTTCTTT.

The V and J genes are TRBV5-6 and TRBJ1-2; D is possibly TRBD1 (6 bases). Germline V gives CDR1 SGHDT, CDR2 YYEEEE. V was pared by 0 bases and J by 8 bases, with 20 bases between. The CDR3 consists of 16 residues. The CDR3 region has the DNA TGTGCCAGCAGCTTGGAGTCGCAGGGGACGAGGAGGGGCTACACCTTC. This gives the protein CASSLESQGTRRGYTF.